The 3 T cell receptor beta chains listed next were all sequenced from one sample in a study of OX40 agonist ivuxolimab in advanced cancers. Assay: immunoSEQ multiplex PCR; the TCRdb copy retains only in-frame clones and omits some. This sample has under 75,000 clones, with roughly nine tenths found just once. The sequencing used CD4+ or CD8+ T cells sorted from blood, collected in a trial of the OX40 agonist ivuxolimab. The receptors shown here come from an adult with an advanced solid tumor such as melanoma, head and neck, liver or kidney cancer.

V usage is TRBV4-2 and J usage is TRBJ2-3; D not certain. This CDR3 region has 17 residues. The V end was cut by 0 bases, the J end by 0 bases, with 13 bases between. Germline CDR1 and CDR2: LGHNA and YNFKEQ. The CDR3 loop is CASSQDELSLSTDTQYF. Here the CDR3 DNA reads TGTGCCAGCAGCCAAGATGAACTAAGCCTTAGCACAGATACGCAGTATTTT.

The chain carries TRBV6-4 and TRBJ1-2; unclear D gene. This CDR3 contains 12 residues. V was pared by 3 bases and J by 8 bases, with 10 bases between. The germline gives CDR1 MRHNA, CDR2 SNTAGT. The CDR3 DNA sequence: TGTGCCAGCAGTGATAATGACTGGGGCTACACCTTC. This codes for CASSDNDWGYTF.

This sequence joins TRBV11-2 and TRBJ2-1; 8 bases are shared with TRBD2. Germline V gives CDR1 SGHAT, CDR2 FQNNGV. The junction had 7 bases not matched to a gene; V was cut back by 5 bases and J by 4 bases. The CDR3 contains 15 residues. This CDR3 is CASSASSGHYNEQFF. As DNA, the CDR3 is TGTGCCAGCAGCGCTTCTAGCGGGCATTACAATGAGCAGTTCTTC.